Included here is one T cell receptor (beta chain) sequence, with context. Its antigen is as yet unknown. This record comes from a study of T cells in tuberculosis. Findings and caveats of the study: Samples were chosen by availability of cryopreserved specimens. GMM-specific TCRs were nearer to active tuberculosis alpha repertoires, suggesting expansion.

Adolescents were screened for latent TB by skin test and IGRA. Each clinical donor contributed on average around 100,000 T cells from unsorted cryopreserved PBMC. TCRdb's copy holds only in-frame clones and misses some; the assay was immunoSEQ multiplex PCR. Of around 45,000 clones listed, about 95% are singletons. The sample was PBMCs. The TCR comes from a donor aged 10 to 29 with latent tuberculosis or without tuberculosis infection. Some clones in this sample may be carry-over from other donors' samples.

The CDR3 loop reads CAISERDRSAEAFF. CDR3 coding DNA: TGTGCCATCAGTGAGCGGGACAGGAGCGCTGAAGCTTTCTTT. V is TRBV10-3 and J is TRBJ1-1; the match to TRBD1 covers 8 bases. The CDR3 totals 14 residues. V was clipped by 2 bases and J by 6 bases; unmatched bases: 5. Germline-derived CDR1 and CDR2 are ENHRY and SYGVKD.